The subject of this entry is one T cell receptor (beta chain). The antigen remains unidentified. CDR3 and TCR beta VDJ profiling relied on a genomic DNA template. MiXCR was run by TCRdb on the reads, yielding one entry per CDR3 protein. The sample lists 33,000 or so distinct CDR3 sequences, more than 75% occurring once. This CDR3 has 17 amino acids. Per the germline V gene, CDR1 is MGHDK and CDR2 is SYGVNS. Trimming at V came to 3 bases and at J to 3 bases, leaving 13 bases not matched to a gene. This sample was taken from a study of CD8+CD57+ T cells in acquired aplastic anemia. Background on the study: Isolated CD4+ and CD8+ cells, once sorted, yielded DNA averaging around 3 ug. Healthy donor CD4+ cell samples had a mean of approximately 10 million reads. Study-wide results and caveats: Patient and control CD8+ Simpson's diversity was not significantly different. Patients and controls shared 25 to 30 CD8+ CDR3 sequences, which appeared highly expressed in patients and within their immunodominant clones.

This sequence originates from a human donor in good health, serving as a control. The chain recombines TRBV25-1 with TRBJ1-1; 7 bases align to TRBD1. The source material was sorted CD4+, CD8+, or CD8+CD57+ T cells (not recorded which) from PBMCs. CDR3 in amino acids: CASSDPGTALDYTEAFF. Here the CDR3 DNA reads TGTGCCAGCAGTGACCCCGGGACAGCACTTGATTACACTGAAGCTTTCTTT. Using reference TRBV25-1 and TRBJ1-1 for the parts outside the CDR3, the full variable domain is EADIYQTPRYLVIGTGKKITLECSQTMGHDKMYWYQQDPGMELHLIHYSYGVNSTEKGDLSSESTVSRIRTEHFPLTLESARPSHTSQYLCASSDPGTALDYTEAFFGQGTRLTVV.